This is a list of T cell receptor beta chains from one sample in a study of blood T cell repertoires in COVID-19. Profiling relied on immunoSEQ multiplex PCR, and the TCRdb table lists in-frame clones only, not all of them. The sample holds some 150,000 clones; around four fifths are singletons and the top ten take 2.5% to 3%. The specimen sequenced was peripheral blood. These receptors all come from a woman aged 40 to 49 with active or convalescent COVID-19. Both conserved end residues are trimmed from each CDR3. Each record gives: J gene, V gene, CDR3 protein.

j_gene: TRBJ1-4; v_gene: TRBV28; CDR3aa: ASSFSFPTNEKLF
j_gene: TRBJ2-7; v_gene: TRBV10-3; CDR3aa: AISESATTSSYEQY
j_gene: TRBJ2-5; v_gene: TRBV10-3; CDR3aa: AISELETQY
j_gene: TRBJ1-3; v_gene: TRBV9; CDR3aa: ASSVTGPGNTIY
j_gene: TRBJ2-3; v_gene: TRBV11-2; CDR3aa: ASSLDGGLRSSTDTQY
j_gene: TRBJ2-5; v_gene: TRBV11-2; CDR3aa: ASSLGGERGQETQY
j_gene: TRBJ2-1; v_gene: TRBV3-1/TRBV3-2; CDR3aa: ASSPRTSGNNEQF
j_gene: TRBJ2-3; v_gene: TRBV6-2/TRBV6-3; CDR3aa: ASSYGGGADTQY
j_gene: TRBJ1-1; v_gene: TRBV5-5; CDR3aa: ASSFTGGEHLAF
j_gene: TRBJ1-5; v_gene: TRBV2; CDR3aa: ASSEFGRASNQPQH
j_gene: TRBJ1-3; v_gene: TRBV11-2; CDR3aa: ASSSSRTLRAGNTIY
j_gene: TRBJ2-7; v_gene: TRBV5-1; CDR3aa: ASSFFSGGLDYEQY
j_gene: TRBJ2-3; v_gene: TRBV5-1; CDR3aa: ASSLEGWNTDTQY
j_gene: TRBJ2-7; v_gene: TRBV9; CDR3aa: ASSVEQGAGEQY
j_gene: TRBJ1-3; v_gene: TRBV9; CDR3aa: ASSVGTLSGNTIY
j_gene: TRBJ1-6; v_gene: TRBV5-1; CDR3aa: ASSGGHSSPLH
j_gene: TRBJ2-1; v_gene: TRBV27; CDR3aa: ASSLPAGTGGYNEQF
j_gene: TRBJ1-1; v_gene: TRBV7-8; CDR3aa: ASSRTVLNTEAF
j_gene: TRBJ1-1; v_gene: TRBV19; CDR3aa: ASSIAPFRYVDTEAF
j_gene: TRBJ1-5; v_gene: TRBV11-2; CDR3aa: ASSLGAESNQPQH
j_gene: TRBJ2-5; v_gene: TRBV5-4; CDR3aa: ASSLGRSGGAGETQY
j_gene: TRBJ1-1; v_gene: TRBV6-5; CDR3aa: ASRDRFEAF
j_gene: TRBJ1-2; v_gene: TRBV27; CDR3aa: ASRTGVGDYGYT
j_gene: TRBJ2-5; v_gene: TRBV29-1; CDR3aa: SVRTGPGETQY
j_gene: TRBJ2-1; v_gene: TRBV27; CDR3aa: ASRLLADTPPSQYNEQF
j_gene: TRBJ1-5; v_gene: TRBV27; CDR3aa: ASSLRGLGNQPQH
j_gene: TRBJ1-4; v_gene: TRBV9; CDR3aa: ASSAGTTNEKLF
j_gene: TRBJ1-3; v_gene: TRBV19; CDR3aa: ASSLRGRSGNTIY
j_gene: TRBJ1-3; v_gene: TRBV10-2; CDR3aa: AIRQGEGNTIY
j_gene: TRBJ1-5; v_gene: TRBV9; CDR3aa: ASSDGRTHNQPQH
j_gene: TRBJ2-7; v_gene: TRBV2; CDR3aa: ASSPYGEQY
j_gene: TRBJ2-3; v_gene: TRBV4-1; CDR3aa: ASSPSGTPGTDTQY
j_gene: TRBJ2-1; v_gene: TRBV27; CDR3aa: ASSTGGVLNEQF
j_gene: TRBJ2-7; v_gene: TRBV27; CDR3aa: ASSRDSTYEQY
j_gene: TRBJ2-7; v_gene: TRBV27; CDR3aa: ASSLSTSRRDEQY
j_gene: TRBJ2-3; v_gene: TRBV9; CDR3aa: ASSRSGRATDTQY
j_gene: TRBJ2-1; v_gene: TRBV5-1; CDR3aa: ASSSSRVATNEQF
j_gene: TRBJ2-1; v_gene: TRBV6-5; CDR3aa: ASTHTGTGRNEQF
j_gene: TRBJ2-3; v_gene: TRBV19; CDR3aa: ASRLSGSTDTQY
j_gene: TRBJ1-5; v_gene: TRBV30; CDR3aa: AWSAGGGNQPQH
j_gene: TRBJ1-6; v_gene: TRBV18; CDR3aa: ASSPTGDNSPLH
j_gene: TRBJ1-3; v_gene: TRBV3-1/TRBV3-2; CDR3aa: ASSQDPSSGNTIY
j_gene: TRBJ1-3; v_gene: TRBV7-6; CDR3aa: ASSLAAPASSGNTIY
j_gene: TRBJ1-6; v_gene: TRBV3-1/TRBV3-2; CDR3aa: ASSYSTGVNSPLH
j_gene: TRBJ2-7; v_gene: TRBV27; CDR3aa: ASSLSGDRVSEQY